Detailed here is one T cell receptor beta chain. The antigen is unknown. Germline CDR1 reads MNHEY; CDR2 reads SVGEGT. V shed 7 bases, J shed 6 bases, and the junction held 12 bases outside the gene matches. The CDR3 has 15 amino acids. The data are from a study of read filtering for tumor transcriptome and immune sequencing. The overall study: Mean patient age was roughly 70 years, range roughly 40 to 85; 17 male, some 14 female. Study outcomes and limitations: This fraction held mixed bone marrow immune cells after CD138-negative sorting.

From roughly 390 ng of RNA, a library with molecular barcoded alpha/delta and beta/gamma adaptors was made. TCRdb independently ran MiXCR on the reads; one entry per CDR3 protein. The profile shows 49,000 or so distinct CDR3 sequences, less than 15% of them singletons. This receptor was obtained from a donor aged 40 or older with multiple myeloma. V and J are TRBV6-2 or TRBV6-3 and TRBJ2-1, with TRBD2 identical over 7 bases. Material: a population of CD138-negative cells sorted from bone marrow. CDR3 nucleotide sequence: TGTGCCAGCATTCCGGGACGAGCGGGATTCAATGAGCAGTTCTTC. The encoded protein is CASIPGRAGFNEQFF.